A single sample gave rise to the 8 T cell receptor beta chains below, sequenced in a study of cytomegalovirus exposure and HLA in healthy donors. PCR primers comprised 60 Vbeta and 13 Jbeta primers. Assay used: immunoSEQ multiplex PCR; TCRdb lists only in-frame clones, some missing. The sample lists 130,000 to 150,000 clones, 80% occurring once. The sequenced sample was PBMCs. The receptors shown here come from a man aged 35-49 years in good health and CMV-seropositive.

V gene TRBV5-6 combines with J gene TRBJ2-3; 8 bases are a match to TRBD1. CDR1 SGHDT and CDR2 YYEEEE come from the germline V gene. There are 15 residues in the CDR3. With 8 bases clipped from V and 2 bases from J, the junction kept 10 bases outside the gene matches. The CDR3, as DNA: TGTGCCAGTGGTAGGGGCAGGGGGCCCACAGATACGCAGTATTTT. The encoded protein is CASGRGRGPTDTQYF.

The chain joins TRBV13 to TRBJ2-7; TRBD2 aligns across 10 bases. The CDR3 totals 15 residues. V trimming: 2 bases; J trimming: 5 bases; junction bases outside the gene matches: 6. The germline V gene has CDR1 PRHDT and CDR2 FYEKMQ (reference sequence). The CDR3 sequence is CASSLRLAGSHEQYF. CDR3 coding DNA: TGTGCCAGCAGCTTAAGACTAGCGGGTTCACACGAGCAGTACTTC.

CDR3 DNA: TGCGCCAGCAGCTTGGAGGAGGGAGTGGGGAATTCACCCCTCCACTTT. This codes for CASSLEEGVGNSPLHF. The chain employs TRBV5-1 and TRBJ1-6; no clear D. Germline CDR1 reads SGHRS; CDR2 reads YFSETQ. V was clipped by 0 bases and J by 7 bases, with 14 bases between them. CDR3 size: 16 residues. The variable domain in full, completed from reference TRBV5-1 and TRBJ1-6, reads KAGVTQTPRYLIKTRGQQVTLSCSPISGHRSVSWYQQTPGQGLQFLFEYFSETQRNKGNFPGRFSGRQFSNSRSEMNVSTLELGDSALYLCASSLEEGVGNSPLHFGNGTRLTVT.

V usage is TRBV29-1 and J usage is TRBJ1-1; 8 nucleotides line up with TRBD1. The germline V gene encodes CDR1 SQVTM and CDR2 ANQGSEA. With V trimmed by 7 bases and J by 1 base, 2 bases remained unmatched. The CDR3 is made up of 12 amino acids. CDR3 loop: CSGGQGNTEAFF. CDR3 in DNA: TGCAGCGGTGGACAGGGGAACACTGAAGCTTTCTTT.

The chain links TRBV14 to TRBJ1-1; 8 bases agree with TRBD1. The CDR3 loop spans 16 amino acids. CDR1 is SGHDN, CDR2 FVKESK, per germline. Germline trimming cut 2 bases from V and 3 bases from J; bases unmatched to any gene: 8. The CDR3 DNA is TGTGCCAGCAGCCAACTTCCGGGACAGGCTTACACTGAAGCTTTCTTT. This gives the protein CASSQLPGQAYTEAFF.

This clone was seen only a few times. V is TRBV5-4 and J is TRBJ1-1; D remains ambiguous. V lost 2 bases to trimming and J lost 3 bases, with 8 bases between them. Germline assignment: CDR1 SGHNT and CDR2 YYREEE (reference sequence). CDR3 length: 13 residues. The CDR3 loop is CASSLSGDTEAFF. The DNA of the CDR3 is TGTGCCAGCAGCTTATCGGGTGACACTGAAGCTTTCTTT. Supplemented by reference TRBV5-4 and TRBJ1-1, the full variable domain reads ETGVTQSPTHLIKTRGQQVTLRCSSQSGHNTVSWYQQALGQGPQFIFQYYREEENGRGNFPPRFSGLQFPNYSSELNVNALELDDSALYLCASSLSGDTEAFFGQGTRLTVV.

The gene calls are TRBV7-2 and TRBJ2-1; D uncertain. In germline, CDR1 is SGHTA, CDR2 FQGNSA. Trimming left V 1 base short and J 4 bases short, with 8 bases between. This CDR3 contains 14 residues. The CDR3 coding sequence is TGTGCCAGCAGCTTAGGCGCGGAATACAATGAGCAGTTCTTC. Its translation: CASSLGAEYNEQFF.

The J gene is TRBJ2-3, the V gene TRBV10-3, with D perhaps matching TRBD1 (5 bases). V lost 4 bases and J lost 2, with 10 bases in between. Germline V gene sequence: CDR1 ENHRY, CDR2 SYGVKD. CDR3 size: 14 residues. Here the CDR3 reads CAISGDSYTDTQYF. In DNA, the CDR3 is TGTGCCATCAGTGGAGACAGCTACACAGATACGCAGTATTTT.